A single sample gave rise to the 27 T cell receptor beta chains below, sequenced in a study of T cells after yellow fever vaccination. TCRdb called the 5' RACE reads again in MiXCR, with one record for every CDR3 protein. The sample has over 300,000 distinct CDR3 sequences, around 7.3% seen once; the top ten hold over 15%. This specimen consisted of PBMCs, obtained approximately 40 days after the first yellow fever vaccination. Receptors originate from a man in his late teens or twenties who received the YFV17D yellow fever vaccine.

The chain employs TRBV11-2 and TRBJ1-4, with D possibly matching TRBD1 (5 bases). The V end was cut by 5 bases, the J end by 8 bases, with 9 bases between. Germline CDR1 and CDR2: SGHAT and FQNNGV. CDR3 length: 12 amino acids. The CDR3 sequence: CASSLYREKLFF. Written as DNA, the CDR3 is TGTGCCAGCAGCCTTTACAGGGAAAAACTGTTTTTT.

This clonotype was detected only a few times. The DNA of the CDR3 is TGTGCCAGCAGCTTAGGGTGGGGGCGGGAGACCCAGTACTTC. It is translated as CASSLGWGRETQYF. This sequence joins TRBV7-2 and TRBJ2-5, with D possibly matching TRBD1 (6 bases). Per germline, CDR1 SGHTA and CDR2 FQGNSA. V dropped 1 base and J dropped 5 bases, with 11 bases sitting between them. The CDR3 consists of 14 residues.

The J gene is TRBJ2-6, the V gene TRBV10-3, with D unresolved. Germline lookup yields CDR1 ENHRY and CDR2 SYGVKD. V lost 6 bases and J lost 2, with 11 bases in between. This CDR3 is 15 amino acids long. CDR3 nucleotide sequence: TGTGCCATCAGCCCCGTCTCGCCTGGGGCCAACGTCCTGACTTTC. Translating it yields CAISPVSPGANVLTF.

This chain links TRBV9 with TRBJ2-1, with D perhaps assigned TRBD1 or TRBD2 (6 bases each). Trimming pared 4 bases from V and 0 bases from J, leaving 17 bases between. CDR1 and CDR2 from the germline V gene are SGDLS and YYNGEE. The CDR3 contains 17 residues. CDR3 amino acids: CASSIRGGLSSYNEQFF. The CDR3 nucleotides are TGTGCCAGCAGCATCCGAGGGGGGTTGAGCTCCTACAATGAGCAGTTCTTC.

In this sample, this clonotype turned up a few times. The chain has TRBV7-2 and TRBJ1-3; no definite D call. The CDR3 totals 14 residues. The ends were cut back, 8 bases at V and 0 bases at J, with 11 bases in the middle. Germline CDR1 SGHTA, CDR2 FQGNSA. CDR3 DNA sequence: TGTGCCAGCGGGTCCCGGTACTCTGGAAACACCATATATTTT. This codes for CASGSRYSGNTIYF.

This clonotype occurred a few times. The rearrangement joins TRBV9 to TRBJ2-1; D tentatively fits TRBD1 or TRBD2 (7 bases each). The V end was cut by 0 bases, the J end by 10 bases, with 17 bases between. CDR1 SGDLS and CDR2 YYNGEE come from the germline V gene. The CDR3 consists of 15 residues. Written as DNA, the CDR3 is TGTGCCAGCAGCGTAGCGGCAGGGGGAGCGGGAGAGCAGTTCTTC. It specifies CASSVAAGGAGEQFF.

This clonotype turned up a few times. The chain couples TRBV10-1 to TRBJ2-5, with 11 positions matching TRBD2. Germline V gives CDR1 WNHNN, CDR2 SYGVQD (reference sequence). Trimming at V came to 5 bases and at J to 3 bases, leaving 5 bases not matched to a gene. The CDR3 is made up of 15 amino acids. The chain's CDR3 is CASSMGLADEETQYF. The DNA for the CDR3 is TGCGCCAGCAGTATGGGACTAGCGGACGAAGAGACCCAGTACTTC.

This chain joins TRBV12-3 or TRBV12-4 and TRBJ1-6, with D perhaps matching TRBD1 (5 bases). V lost 8 bases and J 1 base, leaving 9 bases between the germline ends. The CDR3 length is 14 residues. CDR3 DNA: TGTGCCAGCTGGAGGGGTTCCTATAATTCACCCCTCCACTTT. Protein sequence: CASWRGSYNSPLHF.

This clonotype appeared a few times. This chain joins TRBV29-1 and TRBJ2-2; tentative D call: TRBD1 (6 bases). The CDR3 runs 15 residues. Germline V gene data show CDR1 as SQVTM and CDR2 as ANQGSEA. V was pared by 0 bases and J by 1 base, with 9 bases between. CDR3 bases: TGCAGCGTTGAAGAAGGCAGGGGGAACACCGGGGAGCTGTTTTTT. It encodes CSVEEGRGNTGELFF.

The chain recombines TRBV14 with TRBJ1-2, with 8 bases fitting TRBD1. V lost 3 bases and J lost 4; bases outside the gene matches: 16. Germline CDR1 and CDR2: SGHDN and FVKESK. The CDR3 extends over 18 amino acids. CDR3 sequence: CASSHGRGRTGYPYGYTF. CDR3 coding DNA: TGTGCCAGCAGCCATGGACGTGGTCGGACAGGGTATCCCTATGGCTACACCTTC.

This clonotype was observed a handful of times. This chain uses TRBV5-1 with TRBJ1-2; no definite D call. The CDR3 has 11 amino acids. Trimming removed 0 bases from V and 7 bases from J, with 4 bases in between. Germline CDR1 SGHRS, CDR2 YFSETQ. CDR3 nucleotides: TGCGCCAGCAGCTTGGACAGTGGCTACACCTTC. It translates to CASSLDSGYTF.

The CDR3 DNA is TGTGCCAGCAGGGGACTAGCGGGGGGGTTCGCGAACACCGGGGAGCTGTTTTTT. Translating it yields CASRGLAGGFANTGELFF. This sequence joins TRBV12-3 or TRBV12-4 and TRBJ2-2; 16 nucleotides match TRBD2. There are 18 residues in the CDR3. The V gene end was trimmed by 6 bases and the J gene end by 0 bases; junction bases not matched to a gene: 4.

This clonotype was seen at least ten times. The chain joins TRBV7-9 to TRBJ2-5; perhaps TRBD1 as D (6 bases). Germline loops: CDR1 SEHNR, CDR2 FQNEAQ (reference sequence). Trimming shortened V by 1 base and J by 2 bases, and 14 bases separated the two germline ends. The CDR3 is 16 amino acids. DNA of the CDR3: TGTGCCAGCAGCTTAGTGGCCAAAACAGGGCAAGAGACCCAGTACTTC. Translating it yields CASSLVAKTGQETQYF.

This clonotype was found a few times. The rearrangement uses TRBV4-3 and TRBJ1-1, with a weak D call TRBD1 (6 bases). Per germline, CDR1 LGHNA and CDR2 YSLEER. Trimming left V 0 bases short and J 4 bases short, with 9 bases between. The CDR3 consists of 14 residues. The CDR3 sequence is CASSQDRGGTEAFF. In DNA, the CDR3 is TGCGCCAGCAGCCAAGATCGAGGGGGCACTGAAGCTTTCTTT.

The chain carries TRBV5-4 and TRBJ2-2; D is undetermined. V was pared by 2 bases and J by 6 bases, with 8 bases between. CDR1 and CDR2 (germline): SGHNT, YYREEE (reference sequence). This CDR3 contains 13 residues. Here the CDR3 DNA reads TGTGCCAGCAGCTTCTCAACCGCCGGGGAGCTGTTTTTT. This translates into CASSFSTAGELFF.

The chain couples TRBV5-1 to TRBJ2-4, with D possibly being TRBD1 or TRBD2 (7 bases each). The germline V and J ends were trimmed by 4 bases and 2 bases, with 16 bases remaining between them. The germline V gene has CDR1 SGHRS and CDR2 YFSETQ. The CDR3 consists of 16 residues. The CDR3 DNA reads as TGCGCCAGCAGCCATCGACAGGGAGGGACCAAAAACATTCAGTACTTC. Protein product: CASSHRQGGTKNIQYF.

This clonotype was observed a few times. J is TRBJ2-5 and V is TRBV12-3 or TRBV12-4, with D perhaps TRBD1 (5 bases). This CDR3 is 15 amino acids long. V was shortened by 4 bases and J by 3 bases, with 15 bases between the two germline ends. This CDR3 reads CASSYDRDREETQYF. The DNA for the CDR3 is TGTGCCAGCAGTTACGACCGCGACAGAGAAGAGACCCAGTACTTC.

This chain uses TRBV18 with TRBJ1-1; no firm D call. The germline CDR1 and CDR2 sequences are KGHSH and LQKENI. The CDR3 runs to 14 residues. Trimming left V 1 base short and J 2 bases short, with 8 bases between. The DNA of the CDR3 is TGTGCCAGCTCACCACGGGAGGGAAACACTGAAGCTTTCTTT. It translates to CASSPREGNTEAFF.

The V call is TRBV20-1, the J call TRBJ1-5, with 8 bases aligning to TRBD1. The germline gives CDR1 DFQATT, CDR2 SNEGSKA (reference sequence). The CDR3 sequence is 13 residues long. J was trimmed by 2 bases and V by 5 bases; bases with no gene match: 2. The CDR3 protein is CSAGQGRNQPQHF. The DNA of the CDR3 is TGCAGTGCTGGACAGGGCCGCAATCAGCCCCAGCATTTT.

At least ten counts were recorded for this clonotype. The V call is TRBV20-1, the J call TRBJ2-7, with a possible D match to TRBD1 (5 bases). This CDR3 comprises 13 residues. Trimming took off 1 base at V and 2 bases at J, with 9 bases between the two ends. CDR1 is DFQATT and CDR2 is SNEGSKA in the germline V gene (reference sequence). The CDR3 spells CSARGGRAYEQYF. CDR3 in DNA: TGCAGTGCTAGAGGGGGCAGGGCCTACGAGCAGTACTTC.

This clonotype showed up many times. The V gene is TRBV5-1, the J gene TRBJ2-5; TRBD2 matches at 11 bases. The CDR3 loop spans 14 amino acids. V shed 7 bases and J 5 bases; nucleotides not matched to a gene: 7. The germline gives CDR1 SGHRS, CDR2 YFSETQ. The CDR3 region is CASGGLAGTETQYF. The CDR3, as DNA: TGCGCCAGCGGCGGACTAGCGGGTACCGAGACCCAGTACTTC.

The rearrangement links TRBV9 to TRBJ1-6; weak D call: TRBD1 (6 bases). The CDR3 contains 13 residues. Deletions cut 2 bases from V and 8 bases from J, with 8 bases between. The V gene's germline CDR1 is SGDLS and CDR2 YYNGEE. The CDR3 DNA is TGTGCCAGCAGCGTGGGGGCGCATTCACCCCTCCACTTT. The encoded protein is CASSVGAHSPLHF.

This clonotype was recorded many times. V is TRBV10-3 and J is TRBJ2-2; 9 bases are shared with TRBD2. The junction had 13 bases not matched to a gene; V was cut back by 10 bases and J by 4 bases. The CDR3 loop spans 16 amino acids. Looked up from germline, CDR1 is ENHRY and CDR2 is SYGVKD. In nucleotides, the CDR3 is TGTGCCAGCCGGGCTAGCGGGGCGGCAGGCACCGGGGAGCTGTTTTTT. Residues: CASRASGAAGTGELFF.

This clonotype has more than one count but fewer than ten. The chain recombines TRBV7-9 with TRBJ1-6; D ambiguous. CDR1 and CDR2 from the germline V gene are SEHNR and FQNEAQ (reference sequence). CDR3 length: 12 amino acids. The ends were cut back, 5 bases at V and 5 bases at J, with 4 bases in the middle. The chain's CDR3 is CASSADNSPLHF. The CDR3 nucleotides are TGTGCCAGCAGCGCCGATAATTCACCCCTCCACTTT.

The V gene is TRBV7-9, the J gene TRBJ1-5; perhaps TRBD1 as D (6 bases). Germline V lookup: CDR1 SEHNR, CDR2 FQNEAQ (reference sequence). Trimming left V 2 bases short and J 3 bases short, with 17 bases between. The CDR3 consists of 17 residues. The DNA for the CDR3 is TGTGCCAGCAGCTTATATGGCAGGGGCGAGCTCAATCAGCCCCAGCATTTT. Translation: CASSLYGRGELNQPQHF.

This clonotype was detected a few times. The V gene is TRBV28, the J gene TRBJ2-1; no firm D call. The ends were cut back, 8 bases at V and 3 bases at J, with 11 bases in the middle. This CDR3 is built from 13 residues. The germline gives CDR1 MDHEN, CDR2 SYDVKM. The CDR3 loop is CASLGPFYNEQFF. The CDR3, as DNA: TGTGCCAGCCTCGGACCCTTCTACAATGAGCAGTTCTTC.

The chain combines TRBV5-6 with TRBJ1-1, with no clear D. There are 15 residues in the CDR3. Germline assignment: CDR1 SGHDT and CDR2 YYEEEE. Trimming removed 4 bases at V and 0 bases at J, with 13 bases between. CDR3 nucleotide sequence: TGTGCCAGCAGCACCGGGTTCTCCATGAACACTGAAGCTTTCTTT. This translates into CASSTGFSMNTEAFF.